This T cell receptor beta chain was identified in a study of T cell responses to AZD1222 COVID-19 vaccine. The germline V gene has CDR1 SGHNT and CDR2 YYREEE (reference sequence). The CDR3 contains 15 residues. The V and J ends lost 4 bases and 7 bases respectively, with 15 bases between them. The method was immunoSEQ multiplex PCR; TCRdb's version includes in-frame clones alone and lacks a portion of them. The table shows roughly 77,000 clones, with approximately 88% occurring only once. The V and J genes are TRBV5-4 and TRBJ1-6; D is unresolved. The specimen was peripheral blood, collected on day 0 of MenACWY control vaccination. The receptor's source is an adult in good health. This CDR3 reads CASSPDQVPNSPLHF. The CDR3 bases are TGTGCCAGCAGCCCAGACCAGGTCCCCAATTCACCCCTCCACTTT.